This T cell receptor (beta chain) was identified during a study of Ad26.COV2.S vaccination and SARS-CoV-2 variants. For the study at large: The vaccine Ad26.COV2.S was put into the muscle once, or twice with 56 days between.

Regarding treatment: around 19 received Ad26.COV2.S at low or high dose, single or two shots; five or six received placebo; per-sample allocation not given. At day 63 after the first vaccine or placebo injection, samples were drawn. This vaccine is an Ad26 vector that expresses the Wuhan-strain SARS-CoV-2 spike. Points from the study as a whole: The TCR breadth and depth analyses may have understated or missed part of the total T cell responses.

This table comes from immunoSEQ multiplex PCR, and its TCRdb copy is limited to in-frame clones, with some not included. The repertoire holds 430,000 or so clones, with roughly nine tenths as singletons. V shed 4 bases and J 4 bases; nucleotides not matched to a gene: 9. The CDR3 extends over 15 amino acids. Germline V lookup: CDR1 LGHDT, CDR2 YNNKEL (reference sequence). Comments on this clone: Its matching antigen is unknown.

The receptor was derived from a person aged 18-65 years who received the Ad26.COV2.S COVID-19 vaccine or a placebo. This sequence joins TRBV3-1 (or the pseudogene TRBV3-2) and TRBJ1-2; 7 nucleotides align to TRBD1. This specimen consisted of peripheral blood, obtained in a trial of Ad26.COV2.S vaccine versus placebo. CDR3: CASSPTRDSFYGYTF. The CDR3 DNA reads as TGTGCCAGCAGCCCCACACGGGACAGCTTCTATGGCTACACCTTC.